The 23 T cell receptor beta chains below all came from one sample that was sequenced in a study of blood T cell repertoires in COVID-19. TCRdb keeps only in-frame clones here, not all; method: immunoSEQ multiplex PCR. The table has tens of thousands of clones, around 88% seen once. The source material was peripheral blood. Receptor source: a human donor in a cohort sampled during active COVID-19.

The rearrangement joins TRBV7-3 to TRBJ2-3, with 8 positions matching TRBD2. The trim removed 5 bases at V and 1 base at J, leaving 8 bases unmatched. The V gene's germline CDR1 is SGHTA and CDR2 FQGTGA. The CDR3 length is 16 residues. This CDR3 reads CASSATSARGTDTQYF. CDR3 coding DNA: TGTGCCAGCAGCGCGACTAGCGCCCGGGGCACAGATACGCAGTATTTT.

V usage is TRBV9 and J usage is TRBJ2-3, with TRBD2 identical over 9 bases. This CDR3 has 16 amino acids. Trimming cost V 3 bases and J 2 bases; bases outside gene matches: 7. Germline V CDR1 and CDR2: SGDLS, YYNGEE. CDR3 region: CASSDRASGITDTQYF. CDR3 sequence (DNA): TGTGCCAGCAGCGACCGGGCTAGCGGGATCACAGATACGCAGTATTTT.

The J gene is TRBJ2-1, the V gene TRBV28; TRBD2 might be the D (6 bases). This CDR3 is 12 amino acids long. Germline V gives CDR1 MDHEN, CDR2 SYDVKM. V shed 4 bases and J shed 8 bases, with 9 bases lying between them. CDR3 sequence: CASSSTRDEQFF. The CDR3 DNA reads as TGTGCCAGCAGTTCGACTAGGGATGAGCAGTTCTTC.

This rearrangement joins TRBV24-1 to TRBJ2-1; 8 bases align to TRBD1. This CDR3 comprises 16 residues. Germline V gives CDR1 KGHDR, CDR2 SFDVKD. V lost 3 bases to trimming and J lost 4 bases; unmatched junction nucleotides: 7. CDR3 loop: CATSDPTGAEYNEQFF. The CDR3 DNA is TGTGCCACCAGTGATCCGACAGGGGCGGAGTACAATGAGCAGTTCTTC.

The V and J genes are TRBV7-8 and TRBJ1-1; D gene uncertain. Per germline, CDR1 SGHVS and CDR2 FQNEAQ. Trimming pared 5 bases from V and 2 bases from J, leaving 12 bases between. The CDR3 has 14 residues. CDR3: CASSTSNLNTEAFF. CDR3 nucleotides: TGTGCCAGCAGCACGAGTAACCTCAACACTGAAGCTTTCTTT.

The CDR3 DNA follows: TGTGCCAGCAGCTCCAGGGTTGTTGGCAATTCACCCCTCCACTTT. Protein sequence: CASSSRVVGNSPLHF. This chain joins TRBV7-9 and TRBJ1-6; maybe TRBD1 (5 bases). The length of the CDR3 is 15 residues. Germline V CDR1 and CDR2: SEHNR, FQNEAQ (reference sequence). Trimming shortened V by 4 bases and J by 7 bases, and 14 bases separated the two germline ends.

The chain has TRBV7-9 and TRBJ2-3; TRBD2 agrees at 12 bases. The CDR3 spans 14 residues. V shed 5 bases and J 9 bases; nucleotides not matched to a gene: 6. The V gene's germline CDR1 is SEHNR and CDR2 FQNEAQ (reference sequence). In nucleotides, the CDR3 is TGTGCCAGCAGCACCGGACTAGCGGGGTTGACGCAGTATTTT. It is translated as CASSTGLAGLTQYF.

The chain is built from TRBV5-4 and TRBJ1-4, with D tentatively TRBD1 (5 bases). The ends were cut back, 2 bases at V and 8 bases at J, with 16 bases in the middle. The CDR3 is 15 residues long. The germline gives CDR1 SGHNT, CDR2 YYREEE (reference sequence). This chain's CDR3 is CASSLRGQGGEKLFF. In DNA form, the CDR3 reads TGTGCCAGCAGCTTAAGAGGGCAGGGAGGGGAAAAACTGTTTTTT. Complete variable domain (other parts from reference TRBV5-4 and TRBJ1-4): ETGVTQSPTHLIKTRGQQVTLRCSSQSGHNTVSWYQQALGQGPQFIFQYYREEENGRGNFPPRFSGLQFPNYSSELNVNALELDDSALYLCASSLRGQGGEKLFFGSGTQLSVL.

The J gene is TRBJ2-7, the V gene TRBV28; 10 bases are a match to TRBD1. The CDR3 extends over 15 amino acids. J lost 5 bases, V lost 3 bases, and 7 bases had no gene match. The germline V gene encodes CDR1 MDHEN and CDR2 SYDVKM. The CDR3 DNA is TGTGCCAGCAGTTTGAGAGAGACAGGGGGCAACGAGCAGTACTTC. It is translated as CASSLRETGGNEQYF.

The chain uses TRBV6-5 and TRBJ2-7, with 11 bases identical to TRBD2. The CDR3 has 14 residues. CDR1 is MNHEY, CDR2 SVGAGI, per germline. The V segment lost 5 bases and the J segment 7 bases; nucleotides outside the gene matches: 7. The CDR3 nucleotides are TGTGCCAGCAGTCGCGGGACTAGCGGCGGGGAGCAGTACTTC. This sequence encodes CASSRGTSGGEQYF.

The chain carries TRBV11-2 and TRBJ1-2; the match to TRBD1 covers 8 bases. V lost 4 bases to trimming and J lost 6 bases; unmatched junction nucleotides: 16. CDR1 is SGHAT and CDR2 is FQNNGV in the germline V gene. The CDR3 consists of 17 residues. CDR3 coding DNA: TGTGCCAGCAGCTCCCTAGGACCCAAGGACAGGGAAAATGGCTACACCTTC. The encoded protein is CASSSLGPKDRENGYTF. Filled out from reference TRBV11-2 and TRBJ1-2, the complete variable domain reads EAGVAQSPRYKIIEKRQSVAFWCNPISGHATLYWYQQILGQGPKLLIQFQNNGVVDDSQLPKDRFSAERLKGVDSTLKIQPAKLEDSAVYLCASSSLGPKDRENGYTFGSGTRLTVV.

The chain uses TRBV3-1 (or the pseudogene TRBV3-2) and TRBJ2-7, with D perhaps matching TRBD2 (6 bases). This CDR3 region has 14 residues. In germline, CDR1 is LGHDT, CDR2 YNNKEL (reference sequence). V was pared by 1 base and J by 11 bases, with 18 bases between. The CDR3 protein is CASSQGLTGGGEYF. The CDR3 DNA reads TGTGCCAGCAGCCAAGGCCTTACCGGGGGTGGCGAGTACTTC.

A single count supports this clone. The chain uses TRBV5-6 and TRBJ2-1; D gene ambiguous. Germline values: CDR1 SGHDT, CDR2 YYEEEE. Trimming removed 5 bases at V and 4 bases at J, with 13 bases between. This CDR3 is built from 14 residues. Here the CDR3 DNA reads TGTGCCAGCAGATTTGGGCTAAAATACAATGAGCAGTTCTTC. Amino acids: CASRFGLKYNEQFF.

Only one count was recorded for this clone. The gene calls are TRBV6-6 and TRBJ1-1; a possible D gene is TRBD1 (5 bases). This CDR3 is 12 amino acids long. Per the germline V gene, CDR1 is MNHNY and CDR2 is SVGAGI (reference sequence). Trimming removed 6 bases at V and 6 bases at J, with 11 bases between. CDR3 loop: CASRDLQAEAFF. DNA for the CDR3: TGTGCCAGCAGGGATTTACAGGCTGAAGCTTTCTTT.

The chain employs TRBV4-1 and TRBJ2-7; D is perhaps TRBD1 (6 bases). From germline, CDR1 is MGHRA and CDR2 YSYEKL. This CDR3 comprises 15 residues. Trimming pared 1 base from V and 3 bases from J, leaving 13 bases between. CDR3 amino acids: CASSQVAGALYEQYF. The CDR3, as DNA: TGCGCCAGCAGCCAAGTAGCAGGGGCTCTCTACGAGCAGTACTTC.

The chain carries TRBV20-1 and TRBJ2-7; D not resolved. V was clipped by 0 bases and J by 4 bases, with 4 bases between them. CDR3 length: 11 residues. Germline V gene sequence: CDR1 DFQATT, CDR2 SNEGSKA (reference sequence). CDR3 in amino acids: CSARDQYEQYF. The CDR3 DNA follows: TGCAGTGCTAGAGATCAGTACGAGCAGTACTTC.

The chain employs TRBV7-9 and TRBJ2-7, with TRBD1 as a possible D gene (6 bases). V was pared by 2 bases and J by 1 base, with 15 bases between. Germline-derived CDR1 and CDR2 are SEHNR and FQNEAQ (reference sequence). The CDR3 consists of 16 residues. The CDR3 bases are TGTGCCAGCAGCTTACCCCCAGGGGATCAATCCTACGAGCAGTACTTC. Translating gives CASSLPPGDQSYEQYF.

The chain couples TRBV11-1 to TRBJ2-5; a weak D match, TRBD1 (5 bases). CDR1 and CDR2 from the germline V gene are SGHAT and FQDESV (reference sequence). The CDR3 loop spans 13 amino acids. V dropped 5 bases and J dropped 5 bases, with 12 bases sitting between them. The chain's CDR3 is CASSMQWGETQYF. CDR3 nucleotides: TGTGCCAGCAGCATGCAGTGGGGCGAGACCCAGTACTTC.

The chain has TRBV29-1 and TRBJ2-3; D gene ambiguous. The CDR3 length is 13 residues. V was clipped by 4 bases and J by 4 bases, with 12 bases between them. Looked up from germline, CDR1 is SQVTM and CDR2 is ANQGSEA. This CDR3 reads CSVGLKRPDTQYF. CDR3 nucleotides: TGCAGCGTTGGTCTGAAGAGGCCAGATACGCAGTATTTT.

V usage is TRBV25-1 and J usage is TRBJ1-2; TRBD1 agrees at 7 bases. V was clipped by 4 bases and J by 3 bases; unmatched bases: 8. The CDR3 runs to 15 residues. CDR1 is MGHDK and CDR2 is SYGVNS in the germline V gene. CDR3 in DNA: TGTGCCAGCAGTGGATGGGACAGTAGCTACTATGGCTACACCTTC. It translates to CASSGWDSSYYGYTF.

This chain uses TRBV7-6 with TRBJ2-3; 14 nucleotides match TRBD2. The length of the CDR3 is 16 residues. V was pared by 4 bases and J by 6 bases, with 6 bases of the junction left unmatched. Germline V gives CDR1 SGHVS, CDR2 FNYEAQ. The CDR3 region has the DNA TGTGCCAGCAGCTCCCGGACTAGCGGGGGGAGGGATACGCAGTATTTT. It yields the protein CASSSRTSGGRDTQYF. Using reference TRBV7-6 and TRBJ2-3 for the parts outside the CDR3, the full variable domain is GAGVSQSPRYKVTKRGQDVALRCDPISGHVSLYWYRQALGQGPEFLTYFNYEAQQDKSGLPNDRFSAERPEGSISTLTIQRTEQRDSAMYRCASSSRTSGGRDTQYFGPGTRLTVL.

The V and J genes are TRBV6-5 and TRBJ2-1; no firm D call. The germline CDR1 and CDR2 sequences are MNHEY and SVGAGI. CDR3 length: 15 amino acids. For the CDR3, the DNA is TGTGCGACGATTAAAACAGCATCTCCCTACAATGAGCAGTTCTTC. Translation: CATIKTASPYNEQFF.

CDR3 nucleotide sequence: TGCGCCAGCAGCCAAGAATACAGGCGCACAGATACGCAGTATTTT. It is translated as CASSQEYRRTDTQYF. The chain uses TRBV4-3 and TRBJ2-3; maybe TRBD1 (5 bases). Germline CDR1 is LGHNA and CDR2 is YSLEER. CDR3 size: 15 residues. V was pared by 0 bases and J by 1 base, with 8 bases between.